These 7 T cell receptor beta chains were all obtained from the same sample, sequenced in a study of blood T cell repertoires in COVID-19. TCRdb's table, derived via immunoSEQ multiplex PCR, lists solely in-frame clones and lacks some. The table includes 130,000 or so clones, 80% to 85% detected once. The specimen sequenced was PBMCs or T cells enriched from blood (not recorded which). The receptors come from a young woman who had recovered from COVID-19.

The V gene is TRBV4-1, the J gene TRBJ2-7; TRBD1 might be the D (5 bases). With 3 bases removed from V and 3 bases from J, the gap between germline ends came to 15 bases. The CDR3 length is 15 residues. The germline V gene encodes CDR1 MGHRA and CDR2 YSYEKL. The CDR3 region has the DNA TGCGCCAGCAGCCACCCCCCCCAGGGAAGCTACGAGCAGTACTTC. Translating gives CASSHPPQGSYEQYF.

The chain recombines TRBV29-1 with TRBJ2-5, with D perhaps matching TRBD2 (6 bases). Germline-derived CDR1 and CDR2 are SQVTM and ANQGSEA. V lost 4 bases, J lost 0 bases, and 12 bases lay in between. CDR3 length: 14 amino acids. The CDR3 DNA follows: TGCAGCGTTGGGGCGGGAAGGTACCAAGAGACCCAGTACTTC. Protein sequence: CSVGAGRYQETQYF.

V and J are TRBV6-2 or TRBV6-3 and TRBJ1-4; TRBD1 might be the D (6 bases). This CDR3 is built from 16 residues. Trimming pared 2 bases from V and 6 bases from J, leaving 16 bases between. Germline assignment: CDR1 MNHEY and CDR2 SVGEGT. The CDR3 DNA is TGTGCCAGCAGTTACGTTGGGGGGGCGGCGGATGAAAAACTGTTTTTT. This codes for CASSYVGGAADEKLFF.

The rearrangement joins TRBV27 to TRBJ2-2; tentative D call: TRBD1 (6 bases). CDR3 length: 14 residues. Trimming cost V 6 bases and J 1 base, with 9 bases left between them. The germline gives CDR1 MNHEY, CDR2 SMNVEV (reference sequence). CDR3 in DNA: TGTGCCAGCAGCCGGACAGAGAACACCGGGGAGCTGTTTTTT. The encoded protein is CASSRTENTGELFF.

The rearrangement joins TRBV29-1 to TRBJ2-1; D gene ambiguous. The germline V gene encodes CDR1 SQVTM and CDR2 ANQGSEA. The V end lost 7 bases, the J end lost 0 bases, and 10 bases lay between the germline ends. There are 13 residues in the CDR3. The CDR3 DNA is TGCAGCGCCCGACTGTACTCCTACAATGAGCAGTTCTTC. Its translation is CSARLYSYNEQFF.

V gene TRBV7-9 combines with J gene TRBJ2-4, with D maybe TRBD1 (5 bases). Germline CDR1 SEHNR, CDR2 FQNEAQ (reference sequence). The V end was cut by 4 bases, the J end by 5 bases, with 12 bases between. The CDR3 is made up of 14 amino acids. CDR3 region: CASSSYRQQNIQYF. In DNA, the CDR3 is TGTGCCAGCAGCTCCTATCGACAGCAAAACATTCAGTACTTC.

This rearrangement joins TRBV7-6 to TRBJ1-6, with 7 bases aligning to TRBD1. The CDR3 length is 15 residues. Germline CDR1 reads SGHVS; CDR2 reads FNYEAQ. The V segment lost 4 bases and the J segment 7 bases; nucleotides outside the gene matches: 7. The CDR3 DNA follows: TGTGCCAGCAGCTCCCGACAGGGCCCAAATTCACCCCTCCACTTT. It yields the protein CASSSRQGPNSPLHF.